The 9 T cell receptor beta chains given below trace back to one sample, sequenced in a study of CD8 T cells in ankylosing spondylitis. MiXCR, applied by TCRdb to the 5' RACE reads, yields one record per CDR3 protein. The table shows 250,000 to 300,000 distinct CDR3 sequences, with 20% occurring only once. Sequencing input: blood, either unsorted or a sorted T cell fraction (not recorded which). The source of these receptors is a male donor with ankylosing spondylitis or in good health (not recorded which).

V usage is TRBV18 and J usage is TRBJ2-3; 14 bases align to TRBD2. The CDR3 has 16 residues. J gave up 2 bases and V 6 bases, and 4 bases lay outside the gene matches. Germline V gene lookup returns CDR1 KGHSH and CDR2 LQKENI. Written as DNA, the CDR3 is TGTGCCAGCTCCGGACTAGCGGGAGGTTCCACAGATACGCAGTATTTT. It codes for CASSGLAGGSTDTQYF. Full variable domain (remainder filled in from reference TRBV18 and TRBJ2-3): NAGVMQNPRHLVRRRGQEARLRCSPMKGHSHVYWYRQLPEEGLKFMVYLQKENIIDESGMPKERFSAEFPKEGPSILRIQQVVRGDSAAYFCASSGLAGGSTDTQYFGPGTRLTVL.

This clonotype has a handful of counts. This chain joins TRBV29-1 and TRBJ2-1, with TRBD2 matching 9 bases. Trimming at V came to 4 bases and at J to 6 bases, leaving 13 bases not matched to a gene. The CDR3 runs 16 residues. Germline V gene data show CDR1 as SQVTM and CDR2 as ANQGSEA. As DNA, the CDR3 is TGCAGCGTTGTCAAGGGGGCTAGCGGGACTGGCAATGAGCAGTTCTTC. The encoded protein is CSVVKGASGTGNEQFF.

This chain joins TRBV6-5 and TRBJ2-2, with D possibly matching TRBD1 (5 bases). CDR1 is MNHEY, CDR2 SVGAGI, per germline. V was pared by 0 bases and J by 1 base, with 6 bases between. The CDR3 consists of 15 residues. The CDR3 DNA is TGTGCCAGCAGTTACTCAACAGGGAACACCGGGGAGCTGTTTTTT. Protein sequence: CASSYSTGNTGELFF.

V and J are TRBV5-1 and TRBJ2-3; no clear D. The CDR3 is 15 residues long. Germline CDR1 reads SGHRS; CDR2 reads YFSETQ. Deletions cut 0 bases from V and 3 bases from J, with 11 bases between. CDR3 region: CASSLEAAPTDTQYF. As DNA, the CDR3 is TGCGCCAGCAGCTTGGAGGCAGCCCCGACAGATACGCAGTATTTT.

The J gene is TRBJ2-1, the V gene TRBV11-1; 16 bases fit TRBD2. The CDR3 is 19 residues long. Germline V gene lookup returns CDR1 SGHAT and CDR2 FQDESV (reference sequence). The J segment lost 7 bases and the V segment lost 4 bases, leaving 13 bases of the junction unmatched. For the CDR3, the DNA is TGTGCCAGCAGCTCCACGGGACTAGCGGGAGGGCCCGGGGGTAATGAGCAGTTCTTC. As protein: CASSSTGLAGGPGGNEQFF.

This chain uses TRBV5-1 with TRBJ1-1; tentative D call: TRBD1 (5 bases). Germline loops: CDR1 SGHRS, CDR2 YFSETQ. V lost 1 base, J lost 3 bases, and 10 bases lay in between. This CDR3 is 14 amino acids long. CDR3 DNA: TGCGCCAGCAGCTTGCGCCGGGGGGACACTGAAGCTTTCTTT. Protein sequence: CASSLRRGDTEAFF. The full variable domain, in which reference TRBV5-1 and TRBJ1-1 provide the parts outside the CDR3, is KAGVTQTPRYLIKTRGQQVTLSCSPISGHRSVSWYQQTPGQGLQFLFEYFSETQRNKGNFPGRFSGRQFSNSRSEMNVSTLELGDSALYLCASSLRRGDTEAFFGQGTRLTVV.

This rearrangement joins TRBV10-3 to TRBJ2-3; 13 nucleotides line up with TRBD2. The CDR3 runs to 15 residues. V dropped 5 bases and J dropped 4; count of bases not matched to a gene: 3. CDR1 is ENHRY, CDR2 SYGVKD, per germline. As DNA, the CDR3 is TGTGCCATCAGTACTAGCGGGAGGGCGTCAGATACGCAGTATTTT. It specifies CAISTSGRASDTQYF.

The chain couples TRBV5-1 to TRBJ2-3; D remains ambiguous. The CDR3 runs to 17 residues. CDR1 is SGHRS, CDR2 YFSETQ, per germline. Trimming removed 3 bases at V and 2 bases at J, with 19 bases between. CDR3 coding DNA: TGCGCCAGCAGCTCGGGCGTGCTAGGAGAGCACACAGATACGCAGTATTTT. It encodes CASSSGVLGEHTDTQYF.

This chain uses TRBV7-9 with TRBJ2-7; 12 bases line up with TRBD1. Unmatched junction bases numbered 7, after V lost 4 bases and J lost 6 bases. The CDR3 covers 15 residues. The germline V gene encodes CDR1 SEHNR and CDR2 FQNEAQ (reference sequence). CDR3 bases: TGTGCCAGCAGCTCCCCGGGACAGGGGGCTACCGAGCAGTACGTC. Protein product: CASSSPGQGATEQYV.